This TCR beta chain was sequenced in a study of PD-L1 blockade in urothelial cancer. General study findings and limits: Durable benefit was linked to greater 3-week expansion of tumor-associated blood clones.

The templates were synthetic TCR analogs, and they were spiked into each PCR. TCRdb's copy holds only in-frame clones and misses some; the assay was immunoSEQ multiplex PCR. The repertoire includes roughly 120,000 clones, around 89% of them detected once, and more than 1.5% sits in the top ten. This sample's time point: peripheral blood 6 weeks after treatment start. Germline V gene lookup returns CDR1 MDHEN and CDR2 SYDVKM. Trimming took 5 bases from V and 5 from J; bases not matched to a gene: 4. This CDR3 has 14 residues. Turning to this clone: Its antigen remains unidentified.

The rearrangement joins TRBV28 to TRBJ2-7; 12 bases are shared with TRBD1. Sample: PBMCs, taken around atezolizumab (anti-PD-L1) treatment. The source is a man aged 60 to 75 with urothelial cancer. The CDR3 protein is CASSGTGGLNEQYF. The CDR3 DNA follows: TGTGCCAGCAGTGGGACAGGGGGCTTGAACGAGCAGTACTTC.